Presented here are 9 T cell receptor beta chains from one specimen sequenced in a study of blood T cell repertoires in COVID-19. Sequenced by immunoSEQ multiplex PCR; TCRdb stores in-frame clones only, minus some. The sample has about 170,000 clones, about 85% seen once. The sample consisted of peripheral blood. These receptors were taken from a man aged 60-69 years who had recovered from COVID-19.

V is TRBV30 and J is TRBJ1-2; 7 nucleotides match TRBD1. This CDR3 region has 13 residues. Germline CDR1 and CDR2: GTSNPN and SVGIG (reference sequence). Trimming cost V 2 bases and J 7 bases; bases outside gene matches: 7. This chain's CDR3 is CAWSSGQFRGYTF. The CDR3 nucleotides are TGTGCCTGGAGTTCGGGACAGTTCCGTGGCTACACCTTC. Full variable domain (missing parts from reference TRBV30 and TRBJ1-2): SQTIHQWPATLVQPVGSPLSLECTVEGTSNPNLYWYRQAAGRGLQLLFYSVGIGQISSEVPQNLSASRPQDRQFILSSKKLLLSDSGFYLCAWSSGQFRGYTFGSGTRLTVV.

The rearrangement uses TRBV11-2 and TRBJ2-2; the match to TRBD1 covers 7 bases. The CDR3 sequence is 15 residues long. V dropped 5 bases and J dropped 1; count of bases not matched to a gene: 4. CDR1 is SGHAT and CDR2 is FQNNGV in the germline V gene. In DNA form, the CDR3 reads TGTGCCAGCAGCGTGGGACAGTTGAACACCGGGGAGCTGTTTTTT. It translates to CASSVGQLNTGELFF.

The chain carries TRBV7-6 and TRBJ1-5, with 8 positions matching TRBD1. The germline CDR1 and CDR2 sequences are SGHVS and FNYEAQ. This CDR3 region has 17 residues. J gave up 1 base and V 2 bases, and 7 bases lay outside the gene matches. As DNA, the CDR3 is TGTGCCAGCAGCTTATTTGGTGGGACAGGAAGCAATCAGCCCCAGCATTTT. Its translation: CASSLFGGTGSNQPQHF.

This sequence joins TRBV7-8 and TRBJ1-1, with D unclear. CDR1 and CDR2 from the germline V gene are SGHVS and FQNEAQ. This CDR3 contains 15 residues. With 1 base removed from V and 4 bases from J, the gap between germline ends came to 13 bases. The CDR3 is CASSLVEVGSTEAFF. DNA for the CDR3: TGTGCCAGCAGCTTAGTCGAGGTGGGGAGCACTGAAGCTTTCTTT.

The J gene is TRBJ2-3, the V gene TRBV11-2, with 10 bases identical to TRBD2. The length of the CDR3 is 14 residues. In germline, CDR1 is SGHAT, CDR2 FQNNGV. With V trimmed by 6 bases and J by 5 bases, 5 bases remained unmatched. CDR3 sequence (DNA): TGTGCCAGCAGGCCAGCGGGGGGGGAAGATACGCAGTATTTT. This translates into CASRPAGGEDTQYF. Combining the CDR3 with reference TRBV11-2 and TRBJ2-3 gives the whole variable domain EAGVAQSPRYKIIEKRQSVAFWCNPISGHATLYWYQQILGQGPKLLIQFQNNGVVDDSQLPKDRFSAERLKGVDSTLKIQPAKLEDSAVYLCASRPAGGEDTQYFGPGTRLTVL.

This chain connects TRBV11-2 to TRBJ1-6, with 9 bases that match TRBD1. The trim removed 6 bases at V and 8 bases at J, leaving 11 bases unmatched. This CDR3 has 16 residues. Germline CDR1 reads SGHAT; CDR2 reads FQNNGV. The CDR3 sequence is CASRSGTGFFYSPLHF. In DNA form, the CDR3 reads TGTGCCAGCAGGTCCGGGACAGGGTTCTTCTATTCACCCCTCCACTTT.

In DNA, the CDR3 is TGTGCCAGCAGCGTAGCTACGGGACTAGCGGCCAGGACCCAGTACTTC. Protein: CASSVATGLAARTQYF. The V and J genes are TRBV9 and TRBJ2-5, with 11 bases identical to TRBD2. V dropped 0 bases and J dropped 7; count of bases not matched to a gene: 8. This CDR3 is built from 16 residues. Germline-derived CDR1 and CDR2 are SGDLS and YYNGEE.

CDR3 nucleotide sequence: TGTGCCAGCAGCTTAACACAGGGAAGGGATACGCAGTATTTT. This translates into CASSLTQGRDTQYF. The chain uses TRBV7-9 and TRBJ2-3; D perhaps matches TRBD1 (6 bases). V lost 2 bases, J lost 6 bases, and 12 bases lay in between. The CDR3 length is 14 residues. The germline CDR1 and CDR2 sequences are SEHNR and FQNEAQ (reference sequence).

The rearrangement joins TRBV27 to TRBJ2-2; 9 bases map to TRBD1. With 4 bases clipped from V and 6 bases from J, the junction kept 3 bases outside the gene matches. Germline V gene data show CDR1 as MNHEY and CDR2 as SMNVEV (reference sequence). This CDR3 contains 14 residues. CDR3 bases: TGTGCCAGCAGTTCAAACAGGGGGCCCGGGGAGCTGTTTTTT. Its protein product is CASSSNRGPGELFF.